The text below deals with one T cell receptor (beta chain). Its antigen remains unknown. At one boundary the junction diverges from the germline segment, which might be a read error. Everyone who donated was a healthy Caucasian. This CDR3 contains 13 residues. Germline loops: CDR1 DFQATT, CDR2 SNEGSKA (reference sequence). This sample was included in a study of identical twins. Study-level findings and limits: Fewer insertions marked abundant cord blood beta clonotypes; young adult naive trended weakly, memory not at all.

Unique molecular identifiers were in the cDNA, with template-switch universal primer binding. Via MiXCR, TCRdb re-called the 5' RACE reads, giving one row per CDR3 protein. The sample shows 500,000 to 700,000 distinct CDR3 sequences, just over 7% of them seen only once. Another study also made use of these data, one on yellow fever vaccine responses in identical twins.

The specimen was PBMCs. The chain employs TRBV20-1 and TRBJ2-4; tentatively, D is TRBD2 (5 bases). The sequence derives from a woman aged 18-29 years in good health. CDR3 sequence reads: CSTRGLPRNIQYF. The CDR3 DNA follows: TGCAGTACTAGAGGACTTCCACGGAACATTCAGTACTTC.